A selection of T cell receptor beta chains follows, all from one sample in a study of cytomegalovirus exposure and HLA in healthy donors. Generated by immunoSEQ multiplex PCR, the TCRdb table keeps only in-frame clones and is missing some. The listing contains about 67,000 clones. The sample was PBMCs. Receptors originate from a boy younger than 18 in good health and CMV-seronegative. CDR3s include the opening cysteine and the closing phenylalanine or tryptophan.

v_call | cdr3_aa
TRBV5-6 | CASSFGYNEQFF
TRBV7-9 | CASSSVSTPWAYEQYF
TRBV19 | CASSGNRVSYEQYF
TRBV7-2 | CASSLGPNKGYTF
TRBV5-4 | CASSFPRIAGVTGELFF
TRBV11-2 | CASSLGGTPFAEQYF
TRBV5-4 | CASSLSERDEAFF
TRBV7-9 | CASSHTDRGNTEAFF
TRBV11-2 | CASSLVLSPREQYF
TRBV7-9 | CASSVVGQGMTYF
TRBV4-3 | CASSQELHPGETQYF
TRBV4-2 | CASSQVRTSSRNNEQFF
TRBV21-1 | CASSKGGLLGHEQFF
TRBV19 | CASSHKGAGTEAFF
TRBV23-1 | CASSSPGRGDGYTF
TRBV9 | CASGETGTGVENTEAFF
TRBV13 | CASSSGQYEQYF
TRBV19 | CASGQFYEQYF
TRBV29-1 | CSASRQNTEAFF
TRBV6-5 | CASRASGPYEQYF
TRBV5-8 | CASSYRDRRNQPQHF
TRBV7-9 | CASSLIGPVGQGYEQYF
TRBV7-8 | CASSPNPIHGYTF
TRBV5-1 | CASSLDAGAGNEQFF
TRBV7-9 | CASGRTSGTATDTQYF
TRBV5-1 | CASSPDPGLAAEQYF
TRBV7-9 | CASSLAGLAGNTDTQYF
TRBV19 | CASKSLGQGTNEKLFF
TRBV6-6 | CASSPRTGTTYTF
TRBV4-1 | CASSQGDRELDGYTF
TRBV13 | CASSRGNYGYTF
TRBV11-3 | CASSLTEWTVGYTF
TRBV6-5 | CASHIPGDYGYTF
TRBV14 | CASSYRDRGNEQFF
TRBV6-5 | CASSYSTGVQPQHF
TRBV19 | CASSILTVFSGANVLTF
TRBV5-1 | CASSLVGTRSQETQYF
TRBV18 | CASSPFLSSDNEQYF
TRBV9 | CASSVQGLKYNEQFF
TRBV5-4 | CAIQGVTYNEQFF
TRBV4-2 | CASSQKHRSTDTQYF